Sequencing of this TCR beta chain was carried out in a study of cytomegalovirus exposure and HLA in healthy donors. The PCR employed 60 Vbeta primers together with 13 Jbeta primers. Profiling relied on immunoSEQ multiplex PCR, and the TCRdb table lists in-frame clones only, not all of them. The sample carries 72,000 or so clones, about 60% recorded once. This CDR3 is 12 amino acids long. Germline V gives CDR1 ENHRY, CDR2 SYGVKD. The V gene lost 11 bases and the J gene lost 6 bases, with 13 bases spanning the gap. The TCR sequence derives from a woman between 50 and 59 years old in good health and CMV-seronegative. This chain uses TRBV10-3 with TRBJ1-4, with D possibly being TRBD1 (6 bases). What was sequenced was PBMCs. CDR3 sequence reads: CASRDTYEKLFF. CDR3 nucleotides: TGTGCCTCAAGGGACACCTATGAAAAACTGTTTTTT.